The 31 T cell receptor beta chains below all came from one sample that was sequenced in a study of T cell changes during pregnancy in multiple sclerosis (dated by TCRdb to the late 2010s). The library came from the immunoSEQ multiplex PCR assay. Imported from immuneACCESS, the table was reduced by TCRdb to in-frame sequences with V and J called. These copies leave out some clones; in studies compared against another copy, an unresolved V gene accounts for under half, and the cause of the remainder is not known. For this sample there are tens of thousands of clones; about 90% appear just once. More than 1.1% of the sample goes to the ten largest clones. The sequenced sample was peripheral blood, obtained in the second trimester of pregnancy. These receptors originate from a female donor in good health, enrolled as a control in a pregnancy study.

This sequence joins TRBV2 and TRBJ2-1, with a weak D call TRBD2 (6 bases). CDR3 size: 15 residues. Germline CDR1 and CDR2: SNHLY and FYNNEI. V dropped 4 bases and J dropped 2 bases, with 12 bases sitting between them. The CDR3 DNA reads as TGTGCCAGCAGTGGGTCTAGCGTTGCCTACAATGAGCAGTTCTTC. Protein: CASSGSSVAYNEQFF.

The rearrangement joins TRBV2 to TRBJ1-1; D not certain. The germline V and J ends were trimmed by 6 bases and 1 base, with 9 bases remaining between them. The CDR3 has 13 residues. CDR1 SNHLY and CDR2 FYNNEI come from the germline V gene. CDR3 DNA sequence: TGTGCCAGCAGACTGGAGGGGAACACTGAAGCTTTCTTT. This encodes CASRLEGNTEAFF.

The CDR3 nucleotides read TGTGCCAGTAGTAATGTATTAGCCAAAAACATTCAGTACTTC. Translating gives CASSNVLAKNIQYF. The V and J genes are TRBV19 and TRBJ2-4; D unclear. Germline CDR1 LNHDA, CDR2 SQIVND (reference sequence). Trimming removed 4 bases from V and 0 bases from J, with 7 bases in between. This CDR3 is 14 amino acids long.

V is TRBV4-2 and J is TRBJ1-2; TRBD1 aligns across 8 bases. Losses at the gene ends were 0 bases for V and 6 bases for J; bases not matched to a gene: 6. Germline assignment: CDR1 LGHNA and CDR2 YNFKEQ. The CDR3 is 15 residues long. CDR3 nucleotides: TGTGCCAGCAGCCAAGATTTCAGGGGGCAAGATGGCTACACCTTC. It yields the protein CASSQDFRGQDGYTF.

This clone was found once. The rearrangement uses TRBV7-9 and TRBJ1-5; the match to TRBD1 covers 9 bases. Germline CDR1 SEHNR, CDR2 FQNEAQ (reference sequence). This CDR3 has 16 amino acids. Trimming took 6 bases from V and 3 from J; bases not matched to a gene: 9. The CDR3 DNA reads as TGTGCCAGCAGTACCGGGACAGGGAATTCCAATCAGCCCCAGCATTTT. This codes for CASSTGTGNSNQPQHF.

This clone was picked up one time. The V and J genes are TRBV7-2 and TRBJ2-3; 10 bases agree with TRBD2. This CDR3 comprises 16 residues. Germline V gene sequence: CDR1 SGHTA, CDR2 FQGNSA. With V trimmed by 1 base and J by 10 bases, 11 bases remained unmatched. The CDR3 coding sequence is TGTGCCAGCAGCTTAGTACTAGCGGGGACCTATGCGGCGCAGTATTTT. This encodes CASSLVLAGTYAAQYF.

The V gene is TRBV9, the J gene TRBJ2-5; 7 bases agree with TRBD2. From germline, CDR1 is SGDLS and CDR2 YYNGEE. CDR3 length: 14 residues. V shed 4 bases and J 3 bases; nucleotides not matched to a gene: 6. The CDR3 here is CASSLGGSEETQYF. Written as DNA, the CDR3 is TGTGCCAGCAGCCTAGGCGGGAGTGAAGAGACCCAGTACTTC.

The CDR3 DNA follows: TGTGCCAGCAGCTTTCCCAGCGGGAGAGTCCGAACCTTAGATACGCAGTATTTT. It codes for CASSFPSGRVRTLDTQYF. The rearrangement links TRBV11-3 to TRBJ2-3; 8 positions agree with TRBD2. Trimming took 3 bases from V and 5 from J; bases not matched to a gene: 16. Germline V lookup: CDR1 SGHNT, CDR2 YENEEA. This CDR3 spans 18 amino acids.

In this sample, this clone turned up once. The chain is built from TRBV7-9 and TRBJ2-7; D gene uncertain. Deletions cut 4 bases from V and 2 bases from J, with 9 bases between. The CDR3 runs 13 residues. In germline, CDR1 is SEHNR, CDR2 FQNEAQ (reference sequence). The CDR3 loop is CASSSEWTYEQYF. In DNA, the CDR3 is TGTGCCAGCAGCTCGGAGTGGACCTACGAGCAGTACTTC.

The J gene is TRBJ2-6, the V gene TRBV11-2; 12 bases fit TRBD2. Per germline, CDR1 SGHAT and CDR2 FQNNGV. The J segment lost 2 bases and the V segment lost 2 bases, leaving 7 bases of the junction unmatched. The CDR3 is 19 amino acids. The CDR3 nucleotides read TGTGCCAGCAGCTTACGCCTAGCGGGAGGGGAAGCTGGGGCCAACGTCCTGACTTTC. It specifies CASSLRLAGGEAGANVLTF.

The V call is TRBV4-2, the J call TRBJ1-5; 7 nucleotides line up with TRBD1. Trimming cost V 4 bases and J 3 bases; bases outside gene matches: 6. The CDR3 runs 15 residues. CDR1 is LGHNA and CDR2 is YNFKEQ in the germline V gene. CDR3 sequence reads: CASSPTGTNNQPQHF. The CDR3 bases are TGTGCCAGCAGCCCGACAGGGACCAACAATCAGCCCCAGCATTTT.

The chain employs TRBV5-4 and TRBJ1-6; 10 bases fit TRBD1. V trimming: 0 bases; J trimming: 8 bases; junction bases outside the gene matches: 5. The CDR3 contains 16 residues. Looked up from germline, CDR1 is SGHNT and CDR2 is YYREEE (reference sequence). The CDR3 here is CASSLGQGATDSPLHF. As DNA, the CDR3 is TGTGCCAGCAGCTTGGGACAGGGGGCAACGGATTCACCCCTCCACTTT. The full variable domain, in which reference TRBV5-4 and TRBJ1-6 provide the parts outside the CDR3, is ETGVTQSPTHLIKTRGQQVTLRCSSQSGHNTVSWYQQALGQGPQFIFQYYREEENGRGNFPPRFSGLQFPNYSSELNVNALELDDSALYLCASSLGQGATDSPLHFGNGTRLTVT.

The J gene is TRBJ1-2, the V gene TRBV6-1; 7 bases align to TRBD1. With V trimmed by 8 bases and J by 2 bases, 5 bases remained unmatched. CDR3 length: 13 residues. CDR1 and CDR2 from the germline V gene are MNHNS and SASEGT. The CDR3 spells CASDRQGNYGYTF. The CDR3 nucleotides read TGTGCCAGCGACCGACAGGGAAACTATGGCTACACCTTC.

The chain employs TRBV19 and TRBJ2-7; 10 bases are a match to TRBD2. Trimming removed 7 bases from V and 6 bases from J; junction bases left unmatched: 9. The CDR3 is made up of 14 amino acids. Germline loops: CDR1 LNHDA, CDR2 SQIVND (reference sequence). The CDR3 bases are TGTGCCAGTAAATTGAGCGGGAGGGCCGGCGAGCAGTACTTC. Encoded protein: CASKLSGRAGEQYF.

The CDR3 nucleotides read TGTGCCAGTAGTATAGGGCAGGGGACCTACGAGCAGTACTTC. Amino acids: CASSIGQGTYEQYF. This chain uses TRBV19 with TRBJ2-7, with D possibly matching TRBD1 (6 bases). The CDR3 extends over 14 amino acids. V lost 1 base and J 2 bases, leaving 9 bases between the germline ends. Germline lookup yields CDR1 LNHDA and CDR2 SQIVND (reference sequence).

This rearrangement joins TRBV27 to TRBJ1-2; TRBD1 matches at 9 bases. This CDR3 comprises 13 residues. V trimming: 9 bases; J trimming: 0 bases; junction bases outside the gene matches: 2. The germline CDR1 and CDR2 sequences are MNHEY and SMNVEV (reference sequence). The CDR3 sequence: CARGQGTNYGYTF. The CDR3 DNA is TGTGCCAGGGGACAGGGCACTAACTATGGCTACACCTTC.

The chain joins TRBV27 to TRBJ2-5; possible D gene TRBD2, 5 bases. This CDR3 has 14 residues. Per germline, CDR1 MNHEY and CDR2 SMNVEV (reference sequence). The V end was cut by 5 bases, the J end by 5 bases, with 15 bases between. The CDR3 DNA sequence: TGTGCCAGCAGTGCCCGTACGGGGAAGGAGACCCAGTACTTC. It encodes CASSARTGKETQYF.

J is TRBJ2-3 and V is TRBV4-2; 8 bases fit TRBD2. This CDR3 has 15 residues. Trimming took 0 bases from V and 4 from J; bases not matched to a gene: 3. Germline lookup yields CDR1 LGHNA and CDR2 YNFKEQ. In nucleotides, the CDR3 is TGTGCCAGCAGCCAAGATAGCGGGGTAGCAGATACGCAGTATTTT. This translates into CASSQDSGVADTQYF.

This chain joins TRBV5-4 and TRBJ2-3; 8 nucleotides agree with TRBD2. The CDR3 is 16 amino acids. Germline V gives CDR1 SGHNT, CDR2 YYREEE (reference sequence). V lost 5 bases to trimming and J lost 8 bases; unmatched junction nucleotides: 16. CDR3 DNA: TGTGCCAGCAGAAAGGGGGGACTAGACACCGGGGGTACGCAGTATTTT. Amino acids: CASRKGGLDTGGTQYF.

V gene TRBV11-2 combines with J gene TRBJ2-7; D is perhaps TRBD2 (6 bases). V gave up 7 bases and J gave up 2 bases, with 12 bases separating them. There are 13 residues in the CDR3. Germline V gene data show CDR1 as SGHAT and CDR2 as FQNNGV. The CDR3 DNA follows: TGTGCCAGCACCCCGGGACTCCCCTACGAGCAGTACTTC. Translating it yields CASTPGLPYEQYF.

V usage is TRBV5-6 and J usage is TRBJ1-6, with D tentatively TRBD1 (5 bases). The CDR3 runs 18 residues. The V end lost 4 bases, the J end lost 0 bases, and 17 bases lay between the germline ends. From germline, CDR1 is SGHDT and CDR2 YYEEEE. The CDR3 loop reads CASSDTNWGFSYNSPLHF. CDR3 sequence (DNA): TGTGCCAGCAGCGATACAAATTGGGGCTTCTCCTATAATTCACCCCTCCACTTT.

The V call is TRBV6-5, the J call TRBJ1-1, with 8 bases identical to TRBD1. The CDR3 loop spans 13 amino acids. Unmatched junction bases numbered 4, after V lost 5 bases and J lost 5 bases. Germline V gives CDR1 MNHEY, CDR2 SVGAGI. Here the CDR3 reads CASSPGGQTEAFF. CDR3 bases: TGTGCCAGCAGTCCAGGGGGCCAAACTGAAGCTTTCTTT.

This sequence joins TRBV6-5 and TRBJ2-2, with unresolved D. Trimming took off 2 bases at V and 0 bases at J, with 10 bases between the two ends. Per the germline V gene, CDR1 is MNHEY and CDR2 is SVGAGI. The CDR3 consists of 16 residues. CDR3 in amino acids: CASSYGAASNTGELFF. The CDR3, as DNA: TGTGCCAGCAGTTACGGCGCGGCTTCGAACACCGGGGAGCTGTTTTTT.

This sequence joins TRBV2 and TRBJ1-1, with TRBD1 matching 7 bases. Germline assignment: CDR1 SNHLY and CDR2 FYNNEI. V gave up 2 bases and J gave up 2 bases; unmatched junction bases: 11. This CDR3 comprises 17 residues. In nucleotides, the CDR3 is TGTGCCAGCAGTGAAACCGTCTTGACAGGGCCAAACACTGAAGCTTTCTTT. It encodes CASSETVLTGPNTEAFF.

This clone has more than one count but fewer than ten. The rearrangement uses TRBV28 and TRBJ1-6, with D unresolved. Trimming took off 3 bases at V and 11 bases at J, with 14 bases between the two ends. CDR3 length: 14 residues. CDR1 MDHEN and CDR2 SYDVKM come from the germline V gene. This CDR3 is CASSFVAGSAPLHF. The DNA of the CDR3 is TGTGCCAGCAGTTTTGTCGCGGGAAGCGCACCCCTCCACTTT.

The chain combines TRBV2 with TRBJ1-4; D perhaps matches TRBD1 (5 bases). Germline values: CDR1 SNHLY, CDR2 FYNNEI. The V end was cut by 8 bases, the J end by 8 bases, with 21 bases between. This CDR3 is 15 amino acids long. In nucleotides, the CDR3 is TGTGCCAGCGGCGTTAATCCTACGGGGGGGGAAAAACTGTTTTTT. Translation gives CASGVNPTGGEKLFF.

CDR3 nucleotides: TGCGCCAGCAGCTTGGCTAGCGGGAGGGCCTTAGAGACCCAGTACTTC. This gives the protein CASSLASGRALETQYF. The rearrangement uses TRBV5-1 and TRBJ2-5; 12 bases match TRBD2. V lost 0 bases, J lost 4 bases, and 4 bases stayed unmatched. The CDR3 has 16 residues. CDR1 and CDR2 (germline): SGHRS, YFSETQ.

CDR3 DNA: TGTGCCAGCATCGCCGGGACAGGGAACACTGAAGCTTTCTTT. Its protein product is CASIAGTGNTEAFF. V and J are TRBV5-4 and TRBJ1-1; 8 bases map to TRBD1. Unmatched junction bases numbered 5, after V lost 6 bases and J lost 1 base. This CDR3 has 14 residues. Germline loops: CDR1 SGHNT, CDR2 YYREEE (reference sequence).

J is TRBJ2-1 and V is TRBV11-3; tentative D call: TRBD2 (6 bases). The V end was cut by 1 base, the J end by 0 bases, with 7 bases between. Germline values: CDR1 SGHNT, CDR2 YENEEA. The CDR3 covers 15 residues. The DNA of the CDR3 is TGTGCCAGCAGCTTAGGCGGGGCCTCCTACAATGAGCAGTTCTTC. It codes for CASSLGGASYNEQFF.

The CDR3 nucleotides are TGTGCCAGCAGTTCCTCATTAAGGGGGCAATTATCCTACGAGCAGTACTTC. Translation: CASSSSLRGQLSYEQYF. The chain has TRBV28 and TRBJ2-7, with 7 bases that match TRBD1. Germline V gives CDR1 MDHEN, CDR2 SYDVKM. The junction had 13 bases not matched to a gene; V was cut back by 4 bases and J by 1 base. This CDR3 spans 17 amino acids.

The table lists this clone with a count of one. The J gene is TRBJ2-1, the V gene TRBV19; weak D call: TRBD2 (5 bases). The CDR3 totals 15 residues. Deletions cut 6 bases from V and 5 bases from J, with 17 bases between. CDR1 is LNHDA and CDR2 is SQIVND in the germline V gene (reference sequence). The CDR3: CASRLVVGAHNEQFF. CDR3 in DNA: TGTGCCAGTAGGTTGGTAGTGGGAGCCCACAATGAGCAGTTCTTC.